What follows are 2 T cell receptor beta chains derived from one specimen sequenced in a study of CD8 T cells in Susac syndrome. The RNA input was roughly 0.45 to 1 ug, and it was reverse transcribed with random hexamers. In TCRdb, the immunoSEQ multiplex PCR reads were re-called with MiXCR into one record per CDR3 protein. Among over 100,000 distinct CDR3 sequences, 90% to 98% were seen once, and the ten largest hold 0.096%. The source material was CD4+ T cells from PBMCs. These receptor sequences come from a human donor in good health.

The chain employs TRBV6-5 and TRBJ2-3, with TRBD2 matching over 7 bases. In germline, CDR1 is MNHEY, CDR2 SVGAGI. Trimming took 5 bases from V and 2 from J; bases not matched to a gene: 7. The CDR3 contains 15 residues. The CDR3 nucleotides read TGTGCCAGCAGTCCCCAAGCGGGGTACACAGATACGCAGTATTTT. Translating gives CASSPQAGYTDTQYF.

The CDR3 sequence is CSVDKAGLSYNEQFF. DNA for the CDR3: TGCAGCGTAGATAAAGCGGGACTCTCCTACAATGAGCAGTTCTTC. The J gene is TRBJ2-1, the V gene TRBV29-1; 7 positions match TRBD2. From germline, CDR1 is SQVTM and CDR2 ANQGSEA. The V and J ends lost 6 bases and 0 bases, in that order; junction bases with no gene match: 8. The CDR3 extends over 15 amino acids.